This TCR beta chain stems from a study of technical replicates of blood from a few donors (TCRdb year 2017). Including cysteine and phenylalanine, the CDR3 has 13 amino acids. The only DNA kept is the CDR3, 39 bases in frame from the first base. Deletion took 3 bases off V and 2 bases off J, with a span of 8 bases between the germline ends. A remark on this clone: It has no known antigen specificity. Base qualities are not recorded, but no much larger clone differs from it by a single base.

Libraries were constructed by the immunoSEQ multiplex PCR assay. Here the immuneACCESS table is served through TCRdb, limited to in-frame sequences with V and J called. Missing clones are a known gap in these copies; in checked studies unresolved V genes cover under half, and the rest lacks a known reason. The sample profile shows some 80,000 clones; about 90% of them were found once. The ten largest clonotypes hold 0.27% of the sample. Source material: T cells isolated from PBMCs. This chain is built from TRBV23-1 and TRBJ2-7; the best D guess is TRBD1, with 5 bases matching. TRBV23-1 is classed as an ORF, of uncertain function. The sequence derives from a human donor in good health. The nucleotide sequence reads TGCGCCAGCAGTCAGCAGGGAACCTACGAGCAGTACTTC. Its product reads: CASSQQGTYEQYF.